This T cell receptor (beta chain) emerged from a study of T-cell reconstitution after alpha-beta-depleted transplantation in children. Study results and caveats: Expanded graft clones numbering several hundred reportedly gave rise to alpha-beta T cells about two months after transplant.

At least ten counts were recorded for this clonotype. Its target is unknown. Trimming cost V 2 bases and J 7 bases, with 15 bases left between them. The CDR3 covers 15 residues. Preparation of the TCRbeta library used unique molecular identifiers. TCRdb redid the calling of the PCR reads with MiXCR, one entry per CDR3 protein. The table shows 25,000 to 35,000 distinct CDR3 sequences, with 6% to 8.5% occurring only once. The sequencing used peripheral blood, collected 60 days after TCRalphabeta/CD19-depleted stem cell transplant. This chain joins TRBV12-3 or TRBV12-4 and TRBJ2-1; either TRBD1 or TRBD2 may fit D (6 bases each). The TCR comes from a child in the first two years of life who had a stem cell transplant for acute myeloid leukemia, so the T cells may come from the graft donor. The CDR3 nucleotides are TGTGCCAGCAGTTTATACGGGGGCGTTGCGAATGAGCAGTTCTTC. Protein product: CASSLYGGVANEQFF.